This TCR beta chain was found in a study of CD8+CD57+ T cells in acquired aplastic anemia. The study profiled TCR beta VDJ and CDR3 using genomic DNA as template. MiXCR, run by TCRdb on the reads, gives a single entry per CDR3 protein. The data hold under 500,000 distinct CDR3 sequences, with roughly a third observed a single time. The junction had 4 bases not matched to a gene; V was cut back by 3 bases and J by 6 bases. CDR1 SGHRS and CDR2 YFSETQ come from the germline V gene. The CDR3 has 15 residues. Points on this clonotype: Its cognate antigen is unknown.

Sequencing involved patients with CD8+CD57+ cell expansion previously shown by flow cytometry. Patients had undergone no therapy by the time their blood was sampled. Study-wide results and limits: No significant difference in CD8+ Simpson's diversity was found between patients and controls. Patients shared about 30 CD8+ CDR3 sequences with controls.

This rearrangement joins TRBV5-1 to TRBJ2-1, with TRBD2 matching over 12 bases. Specimen: sorted CD4+, CD8+, or CD8+CD57+ T cells (not recorded which) from PBMCs. The origin of this receptor is a human donor with aplastic anemia. The CDR3 here is CASSSGLAGTNEQFF. The CDR3 DNA reads as TGCGCCAGCAGCTCGGGACTAGCGGGCACCAATGAGCAGTTCTTC. Together with reference TRBV5-1 and TRBJ2-1, the CDR3 gives the full variable domain: KAGVTQTPRYLIKTRGQQVTLSCSPISGHRSVSWYQQTPGQGLQFLFEYFSETQRNKGNFPGRFSGRQFSNSRSEMNVSTLELGDSALYLCASSSGLAGTNEQFFGPGTRLTVL.